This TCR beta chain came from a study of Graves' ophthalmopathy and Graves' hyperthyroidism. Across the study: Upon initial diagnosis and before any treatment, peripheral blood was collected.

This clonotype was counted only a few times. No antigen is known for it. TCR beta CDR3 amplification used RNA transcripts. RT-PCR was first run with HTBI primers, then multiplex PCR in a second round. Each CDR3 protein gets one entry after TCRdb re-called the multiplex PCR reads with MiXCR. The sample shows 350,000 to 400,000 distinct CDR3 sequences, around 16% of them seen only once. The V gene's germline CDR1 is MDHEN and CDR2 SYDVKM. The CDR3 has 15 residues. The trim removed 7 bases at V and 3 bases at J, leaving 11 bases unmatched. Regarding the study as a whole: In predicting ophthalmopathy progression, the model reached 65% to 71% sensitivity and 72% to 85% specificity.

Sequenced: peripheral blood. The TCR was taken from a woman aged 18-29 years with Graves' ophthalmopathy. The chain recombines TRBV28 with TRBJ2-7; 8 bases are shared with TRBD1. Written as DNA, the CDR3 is TGTGCCAGCACGAGTTTGGACAGGGTGGACTACGAGCAGTACTTC. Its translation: CASTSLDRVDYEQYF.